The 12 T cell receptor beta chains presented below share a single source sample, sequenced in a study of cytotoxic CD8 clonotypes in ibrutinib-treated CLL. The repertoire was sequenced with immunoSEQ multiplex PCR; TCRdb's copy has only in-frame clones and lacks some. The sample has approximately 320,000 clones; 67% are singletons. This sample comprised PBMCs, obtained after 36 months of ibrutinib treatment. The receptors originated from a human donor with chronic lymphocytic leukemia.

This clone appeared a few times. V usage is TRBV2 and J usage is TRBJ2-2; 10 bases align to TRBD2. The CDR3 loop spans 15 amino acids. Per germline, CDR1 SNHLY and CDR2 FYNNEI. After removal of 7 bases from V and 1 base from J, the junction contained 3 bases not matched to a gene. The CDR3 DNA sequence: TGTGCCAGCACCTGGACTAGCGGGAACACCGGGGAGCTGTTTTTT. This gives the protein CASTWTSGNTGELFF.

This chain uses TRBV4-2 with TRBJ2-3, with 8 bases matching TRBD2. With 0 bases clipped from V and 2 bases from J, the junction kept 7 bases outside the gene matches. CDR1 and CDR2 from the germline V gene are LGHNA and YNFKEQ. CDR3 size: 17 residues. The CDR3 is CASSQDPIAGYTDTQYF. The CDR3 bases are TGTGCCAGCAGCCAAGATCCTATAGCGGGATACACAGATACGCAGTATTTT.

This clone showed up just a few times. CDR3 coding DNA: TGTGCCAGCAGTTTTACAGGCTCCTACGAGCAGTACTTC. It yields the protein CASSFTGSYEQYF. The chain recombines TRBV27 with TRBJ2-7, with D tentatively TRBD1 (5 bases). This CDR3 is built from 13 residues. CDR1 is MNHEY and CDR2 is SMNVEV in the germline V gene (reference sequence). The V and J ends lost 3 bases and 0 bases respectively, with 6 bases between them.

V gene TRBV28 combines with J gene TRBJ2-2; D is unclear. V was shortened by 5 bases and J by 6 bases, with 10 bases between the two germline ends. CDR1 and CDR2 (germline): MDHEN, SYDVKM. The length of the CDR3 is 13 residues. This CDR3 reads CASSPLYPGELFF. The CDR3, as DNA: TGTGCCAGCAGTCCCTTATATCCCGGGGAGCTGTTTTTT.

CDR3: CASSSDPSTDTQYF. In DNA form, the CDR3 reads TGTGCCAGCAGCTCGGACCCTAGCACAGATACGCAGTATTTT. The V call is TRBV14, the J call TRBJ2-3; D unclear. Between the trimmed V and J ends, which lost 5 bases and 0 bases, there was a span of 9 bases. CDR1 SGHDN and CDR2 FVKESK come from the germline V gene. The CDR3 consists of 14 residues. Full variable domain (missing parts from reference TRBV14 and TRBJ2-3): EAGVTQFPSHSVIEKGQTVTLRCDPISGHDNLYWYRRVMGKEIKFLLHFVKESKQDESGMPNNRFLAERTGGTYSTLKVQPAELEDSGVYFCASSSDPSTDTQYFGPGTRLTVL.

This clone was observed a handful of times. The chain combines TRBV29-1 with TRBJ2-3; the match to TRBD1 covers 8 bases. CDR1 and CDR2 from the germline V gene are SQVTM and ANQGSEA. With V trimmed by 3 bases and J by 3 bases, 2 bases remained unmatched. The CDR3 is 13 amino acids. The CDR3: CSVDRTGTDTQYF. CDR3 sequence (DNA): TGCAGCGTTGACAGGACAGGGACAGATACGCAGTATTTT.

CDR3 nucleotides: TGTGCCAGCAGACGGGGCAACATTCAGTACTTC. Translated: CASRRGNIQYF. This chain connects TRBV27 to TRBJ2-4; D may match TRBD1 or TRBD2 (5 bases each). This CDR3 contains 11 residues. Trimming pared 6 bases from V and 7 bases from J, leaving 7 bases between. CDR1 MNHEY and CDR2 SMNVEV come from the germline V gene (reference sequence).

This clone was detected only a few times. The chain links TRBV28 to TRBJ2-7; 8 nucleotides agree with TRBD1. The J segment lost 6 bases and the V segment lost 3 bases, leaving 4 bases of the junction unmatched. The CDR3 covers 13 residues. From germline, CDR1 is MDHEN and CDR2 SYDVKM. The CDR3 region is CASSLGQGAEQYF. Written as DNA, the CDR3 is TGTGCCAGCAGTTTGGGGCAGGGGGCCGAGCAGTACTTC.

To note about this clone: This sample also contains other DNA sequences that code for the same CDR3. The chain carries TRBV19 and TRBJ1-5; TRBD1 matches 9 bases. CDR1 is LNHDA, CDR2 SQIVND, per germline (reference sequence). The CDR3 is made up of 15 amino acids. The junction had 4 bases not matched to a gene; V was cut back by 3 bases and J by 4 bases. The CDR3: CASSIVDRGNQPQHF. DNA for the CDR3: TGTGCCAGTAGTATCGTCGACAGGGGGAATCAGCCCCAGCATTTT.

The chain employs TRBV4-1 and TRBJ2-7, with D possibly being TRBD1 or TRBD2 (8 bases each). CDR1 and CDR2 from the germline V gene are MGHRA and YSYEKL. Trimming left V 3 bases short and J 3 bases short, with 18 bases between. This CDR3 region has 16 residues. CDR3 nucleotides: TGCGCCAGCAGCCAGGGACTAGGACAGGGCGGCTACGAGCAGTACTTC. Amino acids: CASSQGLGQGGYEQYF.

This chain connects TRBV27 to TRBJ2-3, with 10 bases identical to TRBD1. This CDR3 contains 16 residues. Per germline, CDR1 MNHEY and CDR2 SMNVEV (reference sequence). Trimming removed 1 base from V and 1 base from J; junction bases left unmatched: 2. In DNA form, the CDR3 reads TGTGCCAGCAGTTTATTAGGGACAGGGGGCACAGATACGCAGTATTTT. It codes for CASSLLGTGGTDTQYF.

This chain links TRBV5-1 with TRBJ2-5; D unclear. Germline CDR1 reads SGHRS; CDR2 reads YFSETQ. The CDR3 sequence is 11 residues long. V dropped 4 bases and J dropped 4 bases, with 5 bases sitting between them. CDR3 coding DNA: TGCGCCAGCAGCGCCGGAGAGACCCAGTACTTC. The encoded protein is CASSAGETQYF.